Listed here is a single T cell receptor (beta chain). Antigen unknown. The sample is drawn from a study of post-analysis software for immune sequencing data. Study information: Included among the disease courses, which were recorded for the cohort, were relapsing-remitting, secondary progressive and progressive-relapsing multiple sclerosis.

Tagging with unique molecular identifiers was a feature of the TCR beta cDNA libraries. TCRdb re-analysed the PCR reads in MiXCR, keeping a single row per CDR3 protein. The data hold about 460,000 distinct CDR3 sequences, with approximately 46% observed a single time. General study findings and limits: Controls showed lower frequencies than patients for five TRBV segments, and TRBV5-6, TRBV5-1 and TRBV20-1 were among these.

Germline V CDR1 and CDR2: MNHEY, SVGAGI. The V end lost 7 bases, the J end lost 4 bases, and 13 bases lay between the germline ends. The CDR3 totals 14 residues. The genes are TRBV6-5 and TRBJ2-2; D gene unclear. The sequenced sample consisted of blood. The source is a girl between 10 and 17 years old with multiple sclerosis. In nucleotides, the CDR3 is TGTGCCAGCACCAGAATGTCCGGCACCGGGGAGCTGTTTTTT. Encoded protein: CASTRMSGTGELFF.